Following are 14 T cell receptor beta chains from one sample sequenced in a study of blood T cells in healthy people across ages. The second PCR ran roughly 7 to 12 cycles with a sample-barcoded 5' primer and J-beta primers. TCRdb analysed the 5' RACE reads with MiXCR anew, one entry per CDR3 protein. The sample yields about 1.4 million distinct CDR3 sequences, 45% to 70% seen once. Material for sequencing was blood. The receptors shown here come from a man between 18 and 29 years old in good health.

The J gene is TRBJ2-1, the V gene TRBV16; D is undetermined. This CDR3 has 15 residues. V gave up 0 bases and J gave up 0 bases, with 6 bases separating them. The germline CDR1 and CDR2 sequences are KGHSY and FQNENV. As DNA, the CDR3 is TGTGCCAGCAGCCAATCCGCGAGCTCCTACAATGAGCAGTTCTTC. Residues: CASSQSASSYNEQFF.

This clonotype was detected only a few times. This sequence joins TRBV4-3 and TRBJ1-6; D is possibly TRBD1 (5 bases). CDR1 is LGHNA and CDR2 is YSLEER in the germline V gene. V was shortened by 1 base and J by 4 bases, with 8 bases between the two germline ends. The CDR3 has 15 residues. CDR3 DNA sequence: TGCGCCAGCAGCCAAGGGACATCTTATAATTCACCCCTCCACTTT. This encodes CASSQGTSYNSPLHF.

This sequence joins TRBV20-1 and TRBJ1-1, with D hard to call. The germline CDR1 and CDR2 sequences are DFQATT and SNEGSKA (reference sequence). V lost 2 bases, J lost 1 base, and 8 bases lay in between. This CDR3 has 13 amino acids. The CDR3 sequence: CSARIGRNTEAFF. CDR3 coding DNA: TGCAGTGCTAGAATCGGGCGGAACACTGAAGCTTTCTTT.

This rearrangement joins TRBV4-2 to TRBJ2-7, with TRBD1 matching over 8 bases. Germline V gene sequence: CDR1 LGHNA, CDR2 YNFKEQ. This CDR3 region has 15 residues. V lost 0 bases, J lost 4 bases, and 5 bases stayed unmatched. Here the CDR3 DNA reads TGTGCCAGCAGCCAAGATAGACAGGGGTGGTACGAGCAGTACTTC. Its translation: CASSQDRQGWYEQYF.

This clonotype was counted between two and nine times. The V call is TRBV7-9, the J call TRBJ2-5; 9 bases are shared with TRBD1. CDR3 length: 15 residues. The ends lost 5 bases at V and 11 bases at J; junction bases unmatched: 15. Germline V gene data show CDR1 as SEHNR and CDR2 as FQNEAQ (reference sequence). For the CDR3, the DNA is TGTGCCAGCAGCCAATGGGACAGGGTAATCCTTGAGCAGTACTTC. Translating it yields CASSQWDRVILEQYF.

This clonotype has more than one count but fewer than ten. This chain connects TRBV6-2 or TRBV6-3 to TRBJ2-7; D is undetermined. V gave up 5 bases and J gave up 2 bases, with 13 bases separating them. The germline V gene encodes CDR1 MNHEY and CDR2 SVGEGT. This CDR3 comprises 14 residues. CDR3 bases: TGTGCCAGCAGTCCCCTAGATCACGCCTACGAGCAGTACTTC. This encodes CASSPLDHAYEQYF.

This chain links TRBV12-3 or TRBV12-4 with TRBJ2-3, with D perhaps TRBD1 (6 bases). Trimming cost V 3 bases and J 4 bases, with 20 bases left between them. This CDR3 comprises 17 residues. The DNA of the CDR3 is TGTGCCAGCAGTTTCCCGGGGTGGACAGCGTTATCAGATACGCAGTATTTT. It translates to CASSFPGWTALSDTQYF.

The chain employs TRBV4-1 and TRBJ1-2; 7 nucleotides agree with TRBD1. This CDR3 comprises 16 residues. Losses at the gene ends were 0 bases for V and 5 bases for J; bases not matched to a gene: 9. From germline, CDR1 is MGHRA and CDR2 YSYEKL. DNA of the CDR3: TGCGCCAGCAGCCAAGATTTGACGCAACAGGGGTATGGCTACACCTTC. This codes for CASSQDLTQQGYGYTF.

The V call is TRBV7-6, the J call TRBJ2-3, with D uncertain. V was pared by 0 bases and J by 11 bases, with 12 bases between. The CDR3 loop spans 13 amino acids. Germline loops: CDR1 SGHVS, CDR2 FNYEAQ. The CDR3 DNA sequence: TGTGCCAGCAGCTTAGCGTCTCGAAATGAGCAGTATTTT. Its protein product is CASSLASRNEQYF.

The chain has TRBV4-3 and TRBJ2-3, with a tentative D call TRBD2 (6 bases). The CDR3 spans 15 residues. V gave up 0 bases and J gave up 4 bases, with 11 bases separating them. The germline gives CDR1 LGHNA, CDR2 YSLEER. CDR3 nucleotide sequence: TGCGCCAGCAGCCAAGATGGGGGGTTAGCAGATACGCAGTATTTT. Its protein product is CASSQDGGLADTQYF.

The chain uses TRBV12-3 or TRBV12-4 and TRBJ1-2, with D possibly TRBD1 on 5 matching bases. V was shortened by 6 bases and J by 8 bases, with 7 bases between the two germline ends. The CDR3 covers 10 residues. CDR3 protein: CASRGLGYTF. The CDR3 DNA reads TGTGCCAGCAGGGGGCTCGGCTACACCTTC.

J is TRBJ1-2 and V is TRBV10-1, with 7 bases fitting TRBD1. CDR3 size: 15 residues. CDR1 is WNHNN, CDR2 SYGVQD, per germline (reference sequence). The trim removed 5 bases at V and 0 bases at J, leaving 6 bases unmatched. CDR3 coding DNA: TGCGCCAGCAGTTCCTCCGGGACAGCTAACTATGGCTACACCTTC. Its protein product is CASSSSGTANYGYTF.

V is TRBV25-1 and J is TRBJ2-5; D is ambiguous. V lost 2 bases, J lost 5 bases, and 12 bases lay in between. Germline V gives CDR1 MGHDK, CDR2 SYGVNS. This CDR3 spans 14 amino acids. The CDR3 region has the DNA TGTGCCAGCAGTGAAATAGGGTCCCAGGAGACCCAGTACTTC. This translates into CASSEIGSQETQYF.

This clonotype was seen a handful of times. This chain joins TRBV18 and TRBJ2-7; D assignment may be TRBD1 or TRBD2 (5 bases each). The J call is in doubt because the DNA end fits TRBJ2-5 better. The germline gives CDR1 KGHSH, CDR2 LQKENI. The CDR3 loop spans 14 amino acids. CDR3 coding DNA: TGTGCCAGCTCACGGGACCGCATGCAAGAGACCCAGTACTTC. As protein: CASSRDRMQETQYF.